A selection of T cell receptor beta chains follows, all from one sample in a study of blood T cells in healthy people across ages. TCRdb re-derived calls from the 5' RACE reads in MiXCR, one entry per CDR3 protein. Of about 750,000 distinct CDR3 sequences in the sample, less than 70% were seen once. Sequencing was done on a sample of blood. All receptors derive from a man aged 80 or over in good health. The CDR3 runs from the conserved cysteine through the conserved F or W. Each record gives: V gene, J gene, D gene, clone size, CDR3 protein, CDR3 DNA. The D gene is left open where the match is weak. Clone size appears in some rows only: once, few, many, or a class for an expanded clone.

TRBV29-1	TRBJ1-2	-	-	CSVVGVGGYTF	TGCAGCGTTGTAGGGGTCGGTGGCTACACCTTC
TRBV29-1	TRBJ2-3	-	-	CSVEAADREGSTDTQYF	TGCAGCGTTGAGGCGGCAGACAGGGAGGGGAGCACAGATACGCAGTATTTT
TRBV4-1	TRBJ1-6	-	-	CASSQGDRGDSPLHF	TGCGCCAGCAGCCAAGGGGACCGAGGGGACTCACCCCTCCACTTT
TRBV28	TRBJ1-1	-	-	CASSSTGDWKNTEAFF	TGTGCCAGCAGTTCAACCGGGGATTGGAAGAACACTGAAGCTTTCTTT
TRBV4-1	TRBJ1-6	-	few	CASSQDPVVSNSPLHF	TGCGCCAGCAGCCAAGATCCAGTAGTCAGCAATTCACCCCTCCACTTT
TRBV7-2	TRBJ2-6	-	few	CASSLALGVLSGANVLTF	TGTGCCAGCAGCTTAGCTTTAGGGGTCCTCTCTGGGGCCAACGTCCTGACTTTC
TRBV5-1	TRBJ2-4	-	few	CASSLQNRRWDIQYF	TGCGCCAGCAGCTTGCAAAACCGGCGGTGGGACATTCAGTACTTC
TRBV29-1	TRBJ1-1	-	-	CSVGKKMNTEAFF	TGCAGCGTGGGCAAAAAAATGAACACTGAAGCTTTCTTT
TRBV29-1	TRBJ2-7	TRBD2	-	CSIEGPGLARYEQYF	TGCAGCATTGAAGGTCCGGGACTAGCGAGATACGAGCAGTACTTC
TRBV12-3/TRBV12-4	TRBJ1-4	-	-	CASSFPGQPGREKLFF	TGTGCCAGCAGTTTCCCGGGACAACCGGGGAGGGAAAAACTGTTTTTT
TRBV29-1	TRBJ2-7	TRBD1	-	CSVDFGPGTGAYEQYF	TGCAGCGTTGACTTCGGCCCCGGGACAGGGGCTTACGAGCAGTACTTC
TRBV3-1	TRBJ1-1	TRBD1	-	CASNQGTANTEAFF	TGTGCCAGCAACCAGGGGACAGCGAACACTGAAGCTTTCTTT
TRBV7-8	TRBJ2-1	TRBD1	-	CASSSETGESYNERFF	TGTGCCAGCAGCTCGGAGACAGGGGAATCCTACAATGAGCGGTTCTTC
TRBV6-2/TRBV6-3	TRBJ2-3	-	-	CASSRRTTADTQYF	TGTGCCAGCAGTCGCCGGACCACGGCAGATACGCAGTATTTT
TRBV5-4	TRBJ1-2	-	-	CASSARRGKNDGYTF	TGTGCCAGCAGCGCCCGTAGAGGGAAGAATGATGGCTACACCTTC
TRBV20-1	TRBJ2-1	-	few	CSARGQQRPSSYNEQFF	TGCAGTGCTAGAGGCCAGCAGCGGCCGAGCTCCTACAATGAGCAGTTCTTC
TRBV12-3/TRBV12-4	TRBJ2-2	-	-	CASSLSRAVTVGELFF	TGTGCCAGCAGTTTATCCCGCGCAGTGACTGTCGGGGAGCTGTTTTTT
TRBV20-1	TRBJ2-7	-	once	CSARAGLPNSGYEQYF	TGCAGTGCTAGAGCGGGCCTCCCCAATAGCGGCTACGAGCAGTACTTC
TRBV6-5	TRBJ1-2	TRBD1	few	CASSRDRVNGYTF	TGTGCCAGCAGCCGCGACAGGGTGAATGGCTACACCTTC
TRBV13	TRBJ1-6	TRBD1	-	CASSLGDRAYNSPLHF	TGTGCCAGCAGCTTAGGGGACAGGGCCTATAATTCACCCCTCCACTTT
TRBV9	TRBJ2-3	-	-	CASSVGKGSTDTQYF	TGTGCCAGCAGCGTAGGAAAGGGGAGCACAGATACGCAGTATTTT
TRBV11-2	TRBJ2-1	-	-	CASSLSALHEQFF	TGTGCCAGCAGCTTATCGGCTCTGCATGAGCAGTTCTTC
TRBV29-1	TRBJ2-3	TRBD1	-	CSVVRDRGTDTQYF	TGCAGCGTCGTCCGGGACAGGGGAACAGATACGCAGTATTTT
TRBV2	TRBJ2-1	-	-	CASGTRYNEQFF	TGTGCCAGCGGGACCCGGTACAATGAGCAGTTCTTC
TRBV13	TRBJ1-1	TRBD1	-	CASSWGRTGRRVEAFF	TGTGCCAGCAGCTGGGGTCGGACAGGCCGACGGGTGGAAGCTTTCTTT
TRBV5-1	TRBJ2-7	-	few	CASSQTTRGEQYF	TGCGCCAGCAGCCAAACAACTAGGGGCGAGCAGTACTTC
TRBV5-1	TRBJ2-1	TRBD2	-	CATSLSGKLNDEQFF	TGCGCCACCTCACTTAGCGGGAAGTTAAACGATGAGCAGTTCTTC
TRBV5-1	TRBJ1-5	-	once	CASSLDIGQPQHF	TGCGCCAGCAGCTTGGACATAGGTCAGCCCCAGCATTTT
TRBV3-1	TRBJ2-5	TRBD1	-	CASSPTGGQKTQYF	TGTGCCAGCAGCCCAACAGGGGGGCAGAAGACCCAGTACTTC
TRBV6-1	TRBJ1-4	-	-	CASSERAENEKLFF	TGTGCCAGCAGTGAACGGGCGGAAAATGAAAAACTGTTTTTT
TRBV5-1	TRBJ2-7	-	-	CASSLTGLNLHNEQYF	TGCGCCAGCAGCCTAACGGGACTTAACCTCCACAATGAGCAGTACTTC
TRBV2	TRBJ1-2	TRBD1	-	CASSEQGQGIFGYTF	TGTGCCAGCAGTGAGCAGGGACAGGGCATCTTCGGCTACACCTTC
TRBV7-2	TRBJ1-1	TRBD1	once	CASTGQPVTEAFF	TGTGCCAGCACGGGACAGCCCGTGACTGAAGCTTTCTTT
TRBV7-9	TRBJ2-1	TRBD2	-	CASYRLAGGNEQFF	TGTGCCAGCTACCGACTAGCGGGAGGCAATGAGCAGTTCTTC
TRBV18	TRBJ1-1	TRBD1	few	CASSPPQGAVTEAFF	TGTGCCAGCTCACCACCTCAGGGGGCTGTGACTGAAGCTTTCTTT
TRBV9	TRBJ2-3	-	-	CASSLGDTDTQYF	TGTGCCAGCAGCCTCGGCGACACAGATACGCAGTATTTT
TRBV28	TRBJ2-7	-	-	CASSDGSLLSYEQYF	TGTGCCAGCAGTGACGGATCCCTCCTCTCCTACGAGCAGTACTTC
TRBV29-1	TRBJ1-2	-	-	CSAKGWADVHSGYTF	TGCAGCGCTAAGGGGTGGGCAGACGTTCACTCTGGCTACACCTTC
TRBV11-3	TRBJ2-5	-	-	CASSLYGGRQETQYF	TGTGCCAGCAGCTTATATGGGGGCAGGCAAGAGACCCAGTACTTC
TRBV2	TRBJ2-3	-	few	CASSTDFQDTQYF	TGTGCCAGCAGTACGGATTTTCAAGATACGCAGTATTTT
TRBV20-1	TRBJ2-7	-	-	CSARPRAVPYEQYF	TGCAGTGCTAGACCGAGGGCCGTTCCCTACGAGCAGTACTTC
TRBV11-2	TRBJ2-7	-	once	CASSTRVNEQYF	TGTGCCAGCAGCACCAGGGTCAATGAGCAGTACTTC
TRBV2	TRBJ2-5	-	once	CASSERSVQETQYF	TGTGCCAGCAGTGAACGGTCAGTACAAGAGACCCAGTACTTC
TRBV27	TRBJ1-2	-	few	CASSPQGQTYGYTF	TGTGCCAGCAGCCCCCAAGGACAAACGTATGGCTACACCTTC
TRBV20-1	TRBJ2-5	-	few	CSARTSGQQETQYF	TGCAGTGCTAGAACCAGCGGGCAACAAGAGACCCAGTACTTC